This TCR beta chain is drawn from a study of technical replicates of blood from several donors. The protocol was immunoSEQ multiplex PCR, while the TCRdb copy is restricted to in-frame clones and leaves out a portion. Here the sample spans about 80,000 clones, roughly 98% being singletons. The sequenced material came from T cells isolated from PBMCs. This receptor was taken from a human donor in good health.

The CDR3 spells CASSLVDSLNTEAFF. In nucleotides, the CDR3 is TGTGCCAGCAGCTTAGTCGACAGCTTGAACACTGAAGCTTTCTTT. The chain uses TRBV11-2 and TRBJ1-1; tentative D call: TRBD1 (5 bases). CDR1 and CDR2 from the germline V gene are SGHAT and FQNNGV. Trimming left V 1 base short and J 0 bases short, with 9 bases between. The CDR3 has 15 amino acids.